The next 9 T cell receptor beta chains were all read from a single sample in a study of T cell clonality in common variable immunodeficiency. Using immunoSEQ multiplex PCR, the repertoire was profiled, and TCRdb retains in-frame clones only, with some absent. Reported are 30,000 to 40,000 clones, none seen only once; the ten largest carry about 1%. Sequencing was done on a sample of peripheral blood mononuclear cells. The source is a person aged 18 to 75 in good health.

Many counts were recorded for this clone. The read finishes 3 residues shy of the CDR3 end, and the germline J gene is used to complete it. This sequence joins TRBV19 and TRBJ2-3; 8 bases are shared with TRBD2. Per the germline V gene, CDR1 is LNHDA and CDR2 is SQIVND (reference sequence). The V and J ends lost 3 bases and 2 bases, in that order; junction bases with no gene match: 4. There are 15 residues in the CDR3. CDR3 loop: CASSIIAGNTDTQYF. The CDR3 DNA, read in part, is TGTGCCAGTAGTATTATAGCGGGAAACACAGATACG.

This clone showed up many times. The read terminates 3 residues before the CDR3 end, so the remaining end is supplied by the germline J gene. The gene calls are TRBV19 and TRBJ2-7, with a weak D call TRBD1 (5 bases). This CDR3 is 14 amino acids long. V lost 0 bases and J 6 bases, leaving 12 bases between the germline ends. Germline CDR1 reads LNHDA; CDR2 reads SQIVND (reference sequence). Partial CDR3 DNA: TGTGCCAGTAGTATAGACAGGGTTGGTGGCGAG. This sequence encodes CASSIDRVGGE. The full CDR3 is CASSIDRVGGEQYF. Variable domain in full (rest from reference TRBV19 and TRBJ2-7): DGGITQSPKYLFRKEGQNVTLSCEQNLNHDAMYWYRQDPGQGLRLIYYSQIVNDFQKGDIAEGYSVSREKKESFPLTVTSAQKNPTAFYLCASSIDRVGGEQYFGPGTRLTVT.

This clone was picked up many times. The read halts 3 residues ahead of the CDR3 end, with the missing end drawn from the germline J gene. J is TRBJ2-1 and V is TRBV7-2; tentative D call: TRBD2 (5 bases). The CDR3 consists of 14 residues. The V gene lost 1 base and the J gene lost 5 bases, with 9 bases spanning the gap. Germline CDR1 is SGHTA and CDR2 is FQGNSA. CDR3 region: CASSLDRGHNEQFF. The covered CDR3 bases are TGTGCCAGCAGCTTAGATCGGGGTCACAATGAG.

This clone was seen only a few times. The junction shows a germline mismatch at one end, possibly a read error. The read finishes 3 residues shy of the CDR3 end, and the germline J gene is used to complete it. The chain recombines TRBV10-3 with TRBJ2-7; D is ambiguous. Looked up from germline, CDR1 is ENHRY and CDR2 is SYGVKD. The CDR3 covers 15 residues. The DNA read from the CDR3 is TGTGCCATCAGCGAGTTACCAGAGAGCTCCTACGAG. This encodes CAISELPESSYE. The full CDR3 is CAISELPESSYEQYF.

This clone occurred many times. The read gets to within 3 residues of the CDR3 end, and the germline J gene fills in the rest. The chain is built from TRBV5-6 and TRBJ2-7; D remains unclear. From germline, CDR1 is SGHDT and CDR2 YYEEEE. V lost 2 bases and J 3 bases, leaving 9 bases between the germline ends. The CDR3 covers 13 residues. This chain's CDR3 is CASSFKPGYEQYF. The covered CDR3 bases are TGTGCCAGCAGCTTTAAACCGGGCTACGAG.

In its sample, this clone was seen many times. The read halts 3 residues ahead of the CDR3 end, with the missing end drawn from the germline J gene. V gene TRBV20-1 combines with J gene TRBJ2-7, with 7 nucleotides matching TRBD2. The V gene's germline CDR1 is DFQATT and CDR2 SNEGSKA (reference sequence). The CDR3 length is 15 residues. Germline trimming cut 0 bases from V and 2 bases from J; bases unmatched to any gene: 7. The sequenced CDR3 bases are TGCAGTGCTAGAGAATGGTCTAGCGGTGCCTACGAG. Translation gives CSAREWSSGAYE. From start to end, the CDR3 is CSAREWSSGAYEQYF.

Ten or more counts support this clone. Read coverage stops 3 residues before the CDR3 terminus; the germline J gene supplies the remainder. V and J are TRBV29-1 and TRBJ2-5; 8 bases are a match to TRBD2. Trimming cost V 7 bases and J 4 bases; bases outside gene matches: 11. Germline V gene lookup returns CDR1 SQVTM and CDR2 ANQGSEA. The CDR3 runs to 14 residues. CDR3 DNA (partial): TGCAGCGATATAGCGGGGCTCCTGGGAGAGACC. Its translation is CSDIAGLLGET. The complete CDR3 reads CSDIAGLLGETQYF.

In its sample, this clone was seen many times. The read terminates 3 residues ahead of where the CDR3 ends, so the germline J gene completes it. V gene TRBV10-3 combines with J gene TRBJ2-3; TRBD2 matches at 9 bases. V shed 2 bases, J shed 0 bases, and the junction held 3 bases outside the gene matches. The length of the CDR3 is 16 residues. The germline V gene has CDR1 ENHRY and CDR2 SYGVKD. The CDR3 here is CAISEPTSGSTDTQYF. CDR3 bases read: TGTGCCATCAGTGAGCCGACTAGCGGAAGCACAGATACG.

This clone was detected many times. The read finishes 3 residues shy of the CDR3 end, and the germline J gene is used to complete it. The chain combines TRBV2 with TRBJ2-1; 9 bases align to TRBD2. The V and J ends lost 3 bases and 4 bases, in that order; junction bases with no gene match: 7. In germline, CDR1 is SNHLY, CDR2 FYNNEI. This CDR3 contains 16 residues. The chain's CDR3 is CASSDWSSGNYNEQFF. The sequenced part of the CDR3 DNA is TGTGCCAGCAGTGATTGGTCTAGCGGGAATTACAATGAG. The full variable domain, its missing parts supplied by reference TRBV2 and TRBJ2-1, is EPEVTQTPSHQVTQMGQEVILRCVPISNHLYFYWYRQILGQKVEFLVSFYNNEISEKSEIFDDQFSVERPDGSNFTLKIRSTKLEDSAMYFCASSDWSSGNYNEQFFGPGTRLTVL.